This TCR beta chain was documented in a study of cytomegalovirus exposure and HLA in healthy donors. PCR amplification relied on 60 Vbeta primers (plus 13 Jbeta primers). Libraries were prepared by immunoSEQ multiplex PCR; TCRdb keeps only in-frame clonotypes and omits some of them. The profile covers roughly 100,000 clones, with almost 80% appearing a single time and approximately 3.8% taken by the ten largest. V lost 3 bases and J lost 5; bases outside the gene matches: 0. Germline V lookup: CDR1 SGHTA, CDR2 FQGTGA. The CDR3 extends over 13 amino acids. J is TRBJ2-4 and V is TRBV7-3; 8 nucleotides line up with TRBD1. The source material was PBMCs. This TCR was sampled from a man aged 45-60 years in good health and CMV-seropositive. DNA of the CDR3: TGTGCCAGCAGCTTGGACAGGGAAAACATTCAGTACTTC. It yields the protein CASSLDRENIQYF.